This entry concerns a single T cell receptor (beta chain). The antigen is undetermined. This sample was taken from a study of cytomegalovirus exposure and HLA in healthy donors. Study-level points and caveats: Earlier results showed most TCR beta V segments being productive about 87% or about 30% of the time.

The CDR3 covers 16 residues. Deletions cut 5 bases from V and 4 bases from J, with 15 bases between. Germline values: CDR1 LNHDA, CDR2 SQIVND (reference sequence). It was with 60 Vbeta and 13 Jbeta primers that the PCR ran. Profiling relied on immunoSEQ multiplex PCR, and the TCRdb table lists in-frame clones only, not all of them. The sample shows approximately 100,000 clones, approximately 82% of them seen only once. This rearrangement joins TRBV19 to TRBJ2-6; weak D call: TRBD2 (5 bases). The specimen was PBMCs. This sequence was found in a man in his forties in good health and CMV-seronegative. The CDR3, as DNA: TGTGCCAGTAGTGGAGACGGGAATTACGGGGCCAACGTCCTGACTTTC. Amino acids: CASSGDGNYGANVLTF.